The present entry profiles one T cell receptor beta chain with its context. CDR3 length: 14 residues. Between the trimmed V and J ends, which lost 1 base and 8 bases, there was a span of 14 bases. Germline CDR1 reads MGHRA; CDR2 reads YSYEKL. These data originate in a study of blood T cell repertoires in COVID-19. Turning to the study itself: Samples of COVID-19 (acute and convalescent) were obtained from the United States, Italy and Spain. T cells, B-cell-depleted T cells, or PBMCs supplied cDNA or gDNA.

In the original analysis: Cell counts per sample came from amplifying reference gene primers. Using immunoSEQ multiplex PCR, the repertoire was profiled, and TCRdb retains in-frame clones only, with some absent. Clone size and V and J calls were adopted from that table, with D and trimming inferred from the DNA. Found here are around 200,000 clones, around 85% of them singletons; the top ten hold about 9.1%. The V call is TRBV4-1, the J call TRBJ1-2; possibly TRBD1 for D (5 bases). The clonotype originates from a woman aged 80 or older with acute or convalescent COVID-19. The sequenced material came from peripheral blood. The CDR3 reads CASSQVPSQGGYTF. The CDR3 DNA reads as TGCGCCAGCAGCCAAGTACCCAGCCAGGGAGGCTACACCTTC.